This passage covers 4 T cell receptor beta chains from one sample sequenced in a study of T cell repertoires in cytomegalovirus infection. A single record per CDR3 protein comes from TCRdb applying MiXCR to the reads. The table lists hundreds of thousands of distinct CDR3 sequences, more than 20% of them singletons. The sample taken for sequencing was CD8+ T cells from PBMCs. The source is a human donor in good health (CMV status not recorded). Some clones in this sample may be carry-over from other donors' samples.

This sequence joins TRBV29-1 and TRBJ1-2, with D perhaps TRBD1 (5 bases). V was cut by 5 bases and J by 4 bases, with 14 bases left in between. The length of the CDR3 is 13 residues. CDR1 is SQVTM and CDR2 is ANQGSEA in the germline V gene. The CDR3: CSVHNRDGYGYTF. The DNA of the CDR3 is TGCAGCGTTCACAACCGGGACGGCTATGGCTACACCTTC.

This clonotype occurred many times. CDR3 nucleotides: TGTGCCAGCAGCCATCCGGGGAAAGGGCTCTACAATGAGCAGTTCTTC. Encoded protein: CASSHPGKGLYNEQFF. The chain couples TRBV14 to TRBJ2-1, with a tentative D call TRBD2 (5 bases). Germline assignment: CDR1 SGHDN and CDR2 FVKESK. There are 16 residues in the CDR3. The V end was cut by 3 bases, the J end by 3 bases, with 15 bases between.

This clonotype showed up many times. The chain is built from TRBV20-1 and TRBJ2-2; 12 bases line up with TRBD2. CDR1 and CDR2 from the germline V gene are DFQATT and SNEGSKA (reference sequence). This CDR3 region has 16 residues. V dropped 3 bases and J dropped 4; count of bases not matched to a gene: 6. CDR3 amino acids: CSARVTSGGLTGELFF. The CDR3 coding sequence is TGCAGTGCTAGGGTGACTAGCGGGGGACTCACCGGGGAGCTGTTTTTT.

This clonotype was detected many times. The CDR3 loop is CASSYPSGGGVVQFF. DNA of the CDR3: TGTGCCAGCAGTTACCCTAGCGGGGGGGGGGTTGTGCAGTTCTTC. The genes are TRBV6-2 or TRBV6-3 and TRBJ2-1; TRBD2 matches 12 bases. V shed 2 bases and J 12 bases; nucleotides not matched to a gene: 8. CDR1 is MNHEY, CDR2 SVGEGT, per germline. The CDR3 runs 15 residues.